The 32 T cell receptor beta chains below were found in one sample sequenced in a study of CD4 T cells in relation to SARS-CoV-2 and coronaviruses. These receptors have no known antigen. Clones were read by immunoSEQ multiplex PCR, and TCRdb kept only the in-frame ones, dropping some. The sample has 41,000 or so clones; under 90% are singletons. Sequenced: naive CD4+ T cells from PBMCs, cultured in vitro. Sample subset: naive CD4+ T cells isolated by negative enrichment. The source is an adult with COVID-19.

This chain uses TRBV16 with TRBJ2-1, with 9 nucleotides matching TRBD2. V shed 1 base and J 3 bases; nucleotides not matched to a gene: 10. The germline gives CDR1 KGHSY, CDR2 FQNENV. This CDR3 has 18 residues. This chain's CDR3 is CASSQFPDIAGVYNEQFF. The DNA for the CDR3 is TGTGCCAGCAGCCAATTTCCTGACATAGCGGGAGTCTACAATGAGCAGTTCTTC.

The chain links TRBV30 to TRBJ2-3; a weak D match, TRBD1 (6 bases). The CDR3 loop spans 12 amino acids. Germline V gene data show CDR1 as GTSNPN and CDR2 as SVGIG (reference sequence). Trimming pared 2 bases from V and 4 bases from J, leaving 7 bases between. CDR3 residues: CAWSTGPDTQYF. Written as DNA, the CDR3 is TGTGCCTGGAGTACAGGGCCAGATACGCAGTATTTT.

This chain links TRBV3-1 (or the pseudogene TRBV3-2) with TRBJ2-5; 9 bases fit TRBD1. The CDR3 spans 14 residues. Germline V gene lookup returns CDR1 LGHDT and CDR2 YNNKEL (reference sequence). J was trimmed by 3 bases and V by 4 bases; bases with no gene match: 3. The CDR3 region is CASSPRTGEETQYF. In DNA form, the CDR3 reads TGTGCCAGCAGCCCGAGGACAGGGGAAGAGACCCAGTACTTC.

The CDR3 region is CASSRDRVTFPGNTIYF. In DNA, the CDR3 is TGTGCCAGCAGCCGCGACAGAGTGACCTTTCCTGGAAACACCATATATTTT. The chain combines TRBV3-1 (or the pseudogene TRBV3-2) with TRBJ1-3; D is perhaps TRBD1 (5 bases). This CDR3 has 17 residues. V lost 4 bases, J lost 2 bases, and 18 bases lay in between. CDR1 and CDR2 (germline): LGHDT, YNNKEL (reference sequence).

This rearrangement joins TRBV7-8 to TRBJ1-4; TRBD1 matches at 9 bases. Germline assignment: CDR1 SGHVS and CDR2 FQNEAQ. Germline trimming cut 4 bases from V and 8 bases from J; bases unmatched to any gene: 8. The CDR3 length is 15 residues. The CDR3, as DNA: TGTGCCAGCAGCTCGTCCCGGGACAGGGCGGAAAAACTGTTTTTT. Its protein product is CASSSSRDRAEKLFF.

The chain joins TRBV7-2 to TRBJ2-5, with no clear D. V lost 2 bases to trimming and J lost 5 bases, with 18 bases between them. CDR3 length equals 16 residues. The germline V gene has CDR1 SGHTA and CDR2 FQGNSA. CDR3 loop: CASSLIYRSTGETQYF. The CDR3 nucleotides are TGTGCCAGCAGCTTAATTTACCGGAGCACCGGGGAGACCCAGTACTTC.

The genes are TRBV5-4 and TRBJ2-3, with D possibly TRBD2 on 5 matching bases. There are 15 residues in the CDR3. The ends were cut back, 4 bases at V and 4 bases at J, with 16 bases in the middle. Germline CDR1 reads SGHNT; CDR2 reads YYREEE (reference sequence). CDR3 loop: CASSPQISGSDTQYF. The DNA for the CDR3 is TGTGCCAGCAGCCCCCAGATCTCGGGGTCAGATACGCAGTATTTT.

The chain joins TRBV18 to TRBJ1-1; possibly TRBD1 for D (5 bases). Germline lookup yields CDR1 KGHSH and CDR2 LQKENI. The length of the CDR3 is 14 residues. The V end was cut by 3 bases, the J end by 1 base, with 9 bases between. The CDR3, as DNA: TGTGCCAGCTCACCCTTTACAGGGAACACTGAAGCTTTCTTT. As protein: CASSPFTGNTEAFF.

The V call is TRBV5-4, the J call TRBJ2-1, with a possible D match to TRBD2 (5 bases). The CDR3 is 16 amino acids. Germline V gene sequence: CDR1 SGHNT, CDR2 YYREEE (reference sequence). Trimming took 0 bases from V and 0 from J, leaving 10 bases between them. In nucleotides, the CDR3 is TGTGCCAGCAGCTTGGAGAGGGCCCGCTCCTACAATGAGCAGTTCTTC. Encoded protein: CASSLERARSYNEQFF.

V gene TRBV28 combines with J gene TRBJ2-4; D assignment may be TRBD1 or TRBD2 (5 bases each). The CDR3 is made up of 15 amino acids. The V end was cut by 8 bases, the J end by 3 bases, with 17 bases between. In germline, CDR1 is MDHEN, CDR2 SYDVKM. For the CDR3, the DNA is TGTGCCAGCTGCCCGGGGCACAGAGTCAAAAACATTCAGTACTTC. This translates into CASCPGHRVKNIQYF.

V usage is TRBV4-1 and J usage is TRBJ2-5; TRBD2 might be the D (6 bases). The CDR3 runs 17 residues. Looked up from germline, CDR1 is MGHRA and CDR2 is YSYEKL. V was clipped by 0 bases and J by 7 bases, with 21 bases between them. For the CDR3, the DNA is TGCGCCAGCAGCCAAGAAGCCGTGGGAGCGGGTACGCGGACCCAGTACTTC. Its protein is CASSQEAVGAGTRTQYF.

This rearrangement joins TRBV29-1 to TRBJ1-1; 9 positions match TRBD1. CDR1 SQVTM and CDR2 ANQGSEA come from the germline V gene. The V gene end was trimmed by 5 bases and the J gene end by 0 bases; junction bases not matched to a gene: 1. This CDR3 contains 13 residues. The CDR3 protein is CSVWTGVNTEAFF. CDR3 DNA: TGCAGCGTTTGGACAGGGGTGAACACTGAAGCTTTCTTT.

The chain couples TRBV7-3 to TRBJ2-2; D is perhaps TRBD1 (5 bases). The CDR3 is made up of 13 amino acids. Trimming cost V 5 bases and J 7 bases, with 11 bases left between them. Germline assignment: CDR1 SGHTA and CDR2 FQGTGA. CDR3 nucleotide sequence: TGTGCCAGCAGCCCCCAGGGCAACGGGGAGCTGTTTTTT. It is translated as CASSPQGNGELFF.

Only a few counts were recorded for this clone. This sequence joins TRBV7-9 and TRBJ1-1; maybe TRBD1 (5 bases). V was clipped by 1 base and J by 5 bases, with 11 bases between them. Per germline, CDR1 SEHNR and CDR2 FQNEAQ (reference sequence). This CDR3 region has 14 residues. CDR3: CASSLEGETTEAFF. The CDR3 DNA sequence: TGTGCCAGCAGCTTAGAAGGGGAGACTACTGAAGCTTTCTTT.

The gene calls are TRBV19 and TRBJ2-1; D unresolved. The germline V gene has CDR1 LNHDA and CDR2 SQIVND (reference sequence). Deletions cut 6 bases from V and 6 bases from J, with 18 bases between. There are 15 residues in the CDR3. DNA for the CDR3: TGTGCCAGTAGCCCCGTTCAACTCGGGCGCAATGAGCAGTTCTTC. It translates to CASSPVQLGRNEQFF.

V and J are TRBV6-5 and TRBJ2-5, with 8 nucleotides matching TRBD1. This CDR3 is 15 amino acids long. Germline CDR1 reads MNHEY; CDR2 reads SVGAGI. With V trimmed by 2 bases and J by 7 bases, 9 bases remained unmatched. CDR3 coding DNA: TGTGCCAGCAGTTACCCGGGACAGGCGAAATCGACCCAGTACTTC. Amino acids: CASSYPGQAKSTQYF.

The chain links TRBV9 to TRBJ1-2; D possibly corresponds to TRBD1 (5 bases). CDR1 SGDLS and CDR2 YYNGEE come from the germline V gene. CDR3 length: 12 residues. Trimming removed 0 bases at V and 14 bases at J, with 14 bases between. CDR3 residues: CASSVGEGVETF. The CDR3 nucleotides are TGTGCCAGCAGCGTAGGAGAAGGGGTTGAGACCTTC.

The V gene is TRBV21-1, the J gene TRBJ2-5; TRBD2, as called in the table, went unchecked against the DNA. TRBV21-1 corresponds to a pseudogene. The CDR3 totals 14 residues. The CDR3 protein is CASSKLEYQETQYF. DNA for the CDR3: TGTGCCAGCAGCAAACTTGAGTACCAAGAGACCCAGTACTTC.

The chain has TRBV2 and TRBJ2-2, with 13 nucleotides matching TRBD2. V gave up 4 bases and J gave up 3 bases; unmatched junction bases: 8. The germline CDR1 and CDR2 sequences are SNHLY and FYNNEI. The CDR3 contains 18 residues. The CDR3 bases are TGTGCCAGCAGTGGGGATCGGACTAGCGGGAGTTACACCGGGGAGCTGTTTTTT. As protein: CASSGDRTSGSYTGELFF.

The V and J genes are TRBV7-2 and TRBJ2-7; no clear D. The V end was cut by 2 bases, the J end by 2 bases, with 22 bases between. Germline V CDR1 and CDR2: SGHTA, FQGNSA. The CDR3 covers 18 residues. The CDR3 sequence is CASSLTPAFSQRTYEQYF. CDR3 bases: TGTGCCAGCAGCTTAACCCCCGCCTTTAGCCAGCGTACCTACGAGCAGTACTTC. Using reference TRBV7-2 and TRBJ2-7 for the parts outside the CDR3, the full variable domain is GAGVSQSPSNKVTEKGKDVELRCDPISGHTALYWYRQSLGQGLEFLIYFQGNSAPDKSGLPSDRFSAERTGGSVSTLTIQRTQQEDSAVYLCASSLTPAFSQRTYEQYFGPGTRLTVT.

V usage is TRBV7-6 and J usage is TRBJ2-7; tentative D call: TRBD1 (5 bases). The CDR3 is 15 amino acids. The germline V gene encodes CDR1 SGHVS and CDR2 FNYEAQ. V dropped 2 bases and J dropped 3 bases, with 14 bases sitting between them. The CDR3 sequence: CASSLSYRKFYEQYF. The CDR3 DNA reads TGTGCCAGCAGCTTATCTTACAGGAAGTTCTACGAGCAGTACTTC.

The chain uses TRBV28 and TRBJ1-6; D uncertain. The CDR3 covers 15 residues. V was clipped by 6 bases and J by 10 bases, with 19 bases between them. The germline CDR1 and CDR2 sequences are MDHEN and SYDVKM. The CDR3 spells CASRNSPLWGSPLHF. The CDR3 nucleotides are TGTGCCAGCAGAAACAGCCCTTTGTGGGGATCACCCCTCCACTTT. Complete variable domain (other parts from reference TRBV28 and TRBJ1-6): DVKVTQSSRYLVKRTGEKVFLECVQDMDHENMFWYRQDPGLGLRLIYFSYDVKMKEKGDIPEGYSVSREKKERFSLILESASTNQTSMYLCASRNSPLWGSPLHFGNGTRLTVT.

The chain combines TRBV5-1 with TRBJ1-4, with TRBD1 matching 10 bases. Germline V lookup: CDR1 SGHRS, CDR2 YFSETQ. J lost 8 bases, V lost 4 bases, and 14 bases had no gene match. This CDR3 region has 17 residues. DNA for the CDR3: TGCGCCAGCAGCGAATTACCGGTGGGACAGGGGCGAGAAAAACTGTTTTTT. Translated, it gives CASSELPVGQGREKLFF.

This rearrangement joins TRBV7-3 to TRBJ2-1; 8 bases agree with TRBD2. The V and J ends lost 5 bases and 8 bases, in that order; junction bases with no gene match: 5. The CDR3 totals 13 residues. The germline CDR1 and CDR2 sequences are SGHTA and FQGTGA. CDR3 nucleotides: TGTGCCAGCAGCGGAAGCGGGAGCTATGAGCAGTTCTTC. Its translation is CASSGSGSYEQFF. The variable domain in full, completed from reference TRBV7-3 and TRBJ2-1, reads GAGVSQTPSNKVTEKGKYVELRCDPISGHTALYWYRQSLGQGPEFLIYFQGTGAADDSGLPNDRFFAVRPEGSVSTLKIQRTERGDSAVYLCASSGSGSYEQFFGPGTRLTVL.

The V and J genes are TRBV7-8 and TRBJ1-5; D may be TRBD1 (5 bases). CDR1 SGHVS and CDR2 FQNEAQ come from the germline V gene. Trimming took off 6 bases at V and 6 bases at J, with 12 bases between the two ends. CDR3 length: 13 residues. Here the CDR3 reads CASSQGRGQPQHF. CDR3 sequence (DNA): TGTGCCAGCAGTCAGGGTCGGGGTCAGCCCCAGCATTTT.

This clone showed up just once. J is TRBJ2-7 and V is TRBV11-2; no clear D. V shed 2 bases and J shed 2 bases, with 10 bases lying between them. The CDR3 consists of 14 residues. The germline V gene encodes CDR1 SGHAT and CDR2 FQNNGV. Here the CDR3 DNA reads TGTGCCAGCAGCTTAAGTTCGACGCCCTACGAGCAGTACTTC. Its translation is CASSLSSTPYEQYF.

The chain links TRBV4-2 to TRBJ2-2; D remains unclear. CDR1 and CDR2 from the germline V gene are LGHNA and YNFKEQ. This CDR3 is 16 amino acids long. V was pared by 2 bases and J by 2 bases, with 12 bases between. The CDR3 is CASSQFHRSNTGELFF. The CDR3 DNA follows: TGTGCCAGCAGCCAATTTCACCGGAGTAACACCGGGGAGCTGTTTTTT.

V is TRBV7-9 and J is TRBJ2-2; 14 bases map to TRBD2. The CDR3 is 19 residues long. Germline CDR1 reads SEHNR; CDR2 reads FQNEAQ (reference sequence). The trim removed 5 bases at V and 5 bases at J, leaving 13 bases unmatched. The CDR3 DNA reads as TGTGCCAGCAGCCCACCGGGACTAGCGGGAGTGGGACGGACCGGGGAGCTGTTTTTT. Translation: CASSPPGLAGVGRTGELFF.

This clone has just a few counts. The chain has TRBV24-1 and TRBJ2-1, with 9 bases fitting TRBD2. Unmatched junction bases numbered 10, after V lost 5 bases and J lost 9 bases. The CDR3 loop spans 15 amino acids. Germline V gives CDR1 KGHDR, CDR2 SFDVKD. CDR3 sequence: CATSVRLAGSGEQFF. The CDR3 DNA is TGTGCCACCAGTGTACGGCTAGCGGGATCGGGTGAGCAGTTCTTC.

The V gene is TRBV7-2, the J gene TRBJ2-5, with D perhaps matching TRBD1 (5 bases). Germline assignment: CDR1 SGHTA and CDR2 FQGNSA. With 4 bases removed from V and 1 base from J, the gap between germline ends came to 16 bases. The CDR3 loop spans 16 amino acids. The CDR3 nucleotides read TGTGCCAGCAGCTCCATAGGGGCAGGAACCCAAGAGACCCAGTACTTC. Residues: CASSSIGAGTQETQYF.

This clone was picked up one time. The rearrangement links TRBV19 to TRBJ2-1; D call uncertain. Trimming pared 5 bases from V and 10 bases from J, leaving 12 bases between. CDR3 size: 12 residues. Germline lookup yields CDR1 LNHDA and CDR2 SQIVND (reference sequence). The DNA of the CDR3 is TGTGCCAGTAGTTTGAGTGGCTGGGAGCAGTTCTTC. Its translation is CASSLSGWEQFF.

The chain links TRBV19 to TRBJ1-5, with 7 bases identical to TRBD1. The J segment lost 3 bases and the V segment lost 8 bases, leaving 16 bases of the junction unmatched. This CDR3 is built from 17 residues. In germline, CDR1 is LNHDA, CDR2 SQIVND (reference sequence). CDR3 in amino acids: CASRDSSDLLNNQPQHF. The CDR3 DNA reads TGTGCCAGTCGGGACAGTTCCGATCTTTTAAACAATCAGCCCCAGCATTTT.